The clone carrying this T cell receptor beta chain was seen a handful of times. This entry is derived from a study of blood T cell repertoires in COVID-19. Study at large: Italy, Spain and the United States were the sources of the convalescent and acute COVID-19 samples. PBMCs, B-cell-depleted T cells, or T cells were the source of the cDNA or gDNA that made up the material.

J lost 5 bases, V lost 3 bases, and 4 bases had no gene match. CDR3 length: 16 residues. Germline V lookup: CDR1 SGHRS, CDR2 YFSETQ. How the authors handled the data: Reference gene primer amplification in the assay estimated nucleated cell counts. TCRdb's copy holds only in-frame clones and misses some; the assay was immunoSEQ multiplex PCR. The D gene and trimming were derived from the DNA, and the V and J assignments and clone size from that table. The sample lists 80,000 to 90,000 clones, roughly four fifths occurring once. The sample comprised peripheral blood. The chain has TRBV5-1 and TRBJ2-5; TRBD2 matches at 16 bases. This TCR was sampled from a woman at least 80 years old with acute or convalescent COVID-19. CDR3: CASSSGLAGGPETQYF. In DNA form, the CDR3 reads TGCGCCAGCAGCTCGGGACTAGCGGGAGGGCCGGAGACCCAGTACTTC.